These T cell receptor beta chains were read from a single sample in a study of T cell responses to AZD1222 COVID-19 vaccine. Data came from immunoSEQ multiplex PCR; TCRdb stores just in-frame clones and leaves some out. The sample lists about 140,000 clones, more than 75% seen once, with about 4% in the top ten. This specimen was peripheral blood, taken on day 0 of AZD1222 vaccination. Receptors were obtained from an adult in good health. The CDR3 runs from the conserved cysteine through the conserved F or W. A D gene is named only where the DNA matches it firmly. Expanded clones are given a class, and other clones once, few, many or no size at all.

J gene: TRBJ1-1
V gene: TRBV18
clone size: NA
D gene: NA
CDR3 DNA: TGTGCCAGCTCACAGTTTAGGGGTGCGAACACTGAAGCTTTCTTT
CDR3 protein: CASSQFRGANTEAFF

J gene: TRBJ1-5
V gene: TRBV28
clone size: few
D gene: NA
CDR3 DNA: TGTGCCGGGAAGGGACCGACGAACAATCAGCCCCAGCATTTT
CDR3 protein: CAGKGPTNNQPQHF

J gene: TRBJ2-1
V gene: TRBV18
clone size: NA
D gene: NA
CDR3 DNA: TGTGCCAGCTCACCACAGTTTGAGCAGTTCTTC
CDR3 protein: CASSPQFEQFF

J gene: TRBJ1-1
V gene: TRBV30
clone size: NA
D gene: NA
CDR3 DNA: TGTGCCTGGAGTGTAAATCCCGGGAACACTGAAGCTTTCTTT
CDR3 protein: CAWSVNPGNTEAFF

J gene: TRBJ1-2
V gene: TRBV4-1
clone size: NA
D gene: NA
CDR3 DNA: TGCGCCAGCAGCCAAGTCCCCAGTGTAAACTATGGCTACACCTTC
CDR3 protein: CASSQVPSVNYGYTF

J gene: TRBJ1-1
V gene: TRBV7-3
clone size: NA
D gene: NA
CDR3 DNA: TGTGCCAGCAGCTTAAGGGGTCAGGGCGCGAACACTGAAGCTTTCTTT
CDR3 protein: CASSLRGQGANTEAFF

J gene: TRBJ1-1
V gene: TRBV5-5
clone size: NA
D gene: NA
CDR3 DNA: TGTGCCAGCAGCCCGAGGGCCAGCTTGAACACTGAAGCTTTCTTT
CDR3 protein: CASSPRASLNTEAFF

J gene: TRBJ1-1
V gene: TRBV5-4
clone size: once
D gene: NA
CDR3 DNA: TGTGCCAGCAGCTCCCCCGGGACGAACACTGAAGCTTTCTTT
CDR3 protein: CASSSPGTNTEAFF

J gene: TRBJ1-3
V gene: TRBV19
clone size: NA
D gene: NA
CDR3 DNA: TGTGCCAGTAGACCGCCAGATCTTCGTCTTGGAAACACCATATATTTT
CDR3 protein: CASRPPDLRLGNTIYF

J gene: TRBJ1-3
V gene: TRBV6-6
clone size: NA
D gene: NA
CDR3 DNA: TGTGCCAGTTCCCCCCCAGGCTTCTCTGGAAACACCATATATTTT
CDR3 protein: CASSPPGFSGNTIYF

J gene: TRBJ2-5
V gene: TRBV5-6
clone size: NA
D gene: NA
CDR3 DNA: TGTGCCAGCAGCGGGGACTTAGGGGTTGAGACCCAGTACTTC
CDR3 protein: CASSGDLGVETQYF

J gene: TRBJ2-5
V gene: TRBV6-5
clone size: NA
D gene: NA
CDR3 DNA: TGTGCCAGCAATTCTCCGGGGACTCGGACCCAGTACTTC
CDR3 protein: CASNSPGTRTQYF

J gene: TRBJ1-3
V gene: TRBV6-5
clone size: NA
D gene: NA
CDR3 DNA: TGTGCCAGCAGGACAAGGGGGTCTGGAAACACCATATATTTT
CDR3 protein: CASRTRGSGNTIYF

J gene: TRBJ2-2
V gene: TRBV6-5
clone size: NA
D gene: NA
CDR3 DNA: TGTGCCAGCAGGTTCGGGGGCCGGGGACCCGGGGAGCTGTTTTTT
CDR3 protein: CASRFGGRGPGELFF

J gene: TRBJ1-1
V gene: TRBV11-2
clone size: few
D gene: TRBD1
CDR3 DNA: TGTGCCAGCAGCCAACAGGGGCCGACGACTGAAGCTTTCTTT
CDR3 protein: CASSQQGPTTEAFF

J gene: TRBJ2-1
V gene: TRBV27
clone size: NA
D gene: TRBD2
CDR3 DNA: TGTGCCAGCAGTGAATTAGCGGGGGGGCGCAATGAGCAGTTCTTC
CDR3 protein: CASSELAGGRNEQFF

J gene: TRBJ1-2
V gene: TRBV3-1/TRBV3-2
clone size: NA
D gene: NA
CDR3 DNA: TGTGCCAGCAGCCCGGCTCTCGGATGGAACTATGGCTACACCTTC
CDR3 protein: CASSPALGWNYGYTF

J gene: TRBJ1-5
V gene: TRBV9
clone size: NA
D gene: NA
CDR3 DNA: TGTGCCAGCAGCGTATACGGCGATCAGCCCCAGCATTTT
CDR3 protein: CASSVYGDQPQHF

J gene: TRBJ2-7
V gene: TRBV5-1
clone size: NA
D gene: NA
CDR3 DNA: TGCGCCAGCAGCATAGGCTGGGTTCGGTACGAGCAGTACTTC
CDR3 protein: CASSIGWVRYEQYF

J gene: TRBJ2-4
V gene: TRBV6-2/TRBV6-3
clone size: NA
D gene: NA
CDR3 DNA: TGTGCCAGCAGTTACAACCCGGGAGTGGGAGCCAAAAACATTCAGTACTTC
CDR3 protein: CASSYNPGVGAKNIQYF

J gene: TRBJ2-3
V gene: TRBV9
clone size: NA
D gene: TRBD1
CDR3 DNA: TGTGCCAGCAGCTCAAGGACAGGGGGGAGCACAGATACGCAGTATTTT
CDR3 protein: CASSSRTGGSTDTQYF

J gene: TRBJ1-6
V gene: TRBV28
clone size: NA
D gene: NA
CDR3 DNA: TGTGCCAGCTACCCCACAGGGTCGAATAATTCACCCCTCCACTTT
CDR3 protein: CASYPTGSNNSPLHF

J gene: TRBJ2-1
V gene: TRBV9
clone size: NA
D gene: TRBD2
CDR3 DNA: TGTGCCAGCAGCGTAGATGCCGGGGGGACCCATTACAATGAGCAGTTCTTC
CDR3 protein: CASSVDAGGTHYNEQFF

J gene: TRBJ1-2
V gene: TRBV5-5
clone size: NA
D gene: NA
CDR3 DNA: TGTGCCAGCAGCTGGGATACCAGTGGCTACACCTTC
CDR3 protein: CASSWDTSGYTF

J gene: TRBJ1-3
V gene: TRBV14
clone size: NA
D gene: NA
CDR3 DNA: TGTGCCAGCAGCCAGAACGGAAACACCATATATTTT
CDR3 protein: CASSQNGNTIYF

J gene: TRBJ1-1
V gene: TRBV5-1
clone size: NA
D gene: TRBD1
CDR3 DNA: TGCGCCAGCAGCGCAAGACCGACAGGGGGTCTTAACACTGAAGCTTTCTTT
CDR3 protein: CASSARPTGGLNTEAFF

J gene: TRBJ1-5
V gene: TRBV2
clone size: NA
D gene: NA
CDR3 DNA: TGTGCCAGCAGTTATGTAGGAGGGGTCCAGCCCCAGCATTTT
CDR3 protein: CASSYVGGVQPQHF

J gene: TRBJ1-6
V gene: TRBV9
clone size: NA
D gene: TRBD1
CDR3 DNA: TGTGCCAGCAGCGTAGGACAGGGCGGGGATTCACCCCTCCACTTT
CDR3 protein: CASSVGQGGDSPLHF

J gene: TRBJ2-1
V gene: TRBV10-3
clone size: NA
D gene: TRBD1
CDR3 DNA: TGTGCCATCAGGCCCCGGGACAGCTACAATGAGCAGTTCTTC
CDR3 protein: CAIRPRDSYNEQFF

J gene: TRBJ2-3
V gene: TRBV5-1
clone size: few
D gene: TRBD1
CDR3 DNA: TGCGCCAGCAGCTTGCAGGGGGCGCGCACAGATACGCAGTATTTT
CDR3 protein: CASSLQGARTDTQYF

J gene: TRBJ1-3
V gene: TRBV5-1
clone size: NA
D gene: NA
CDR3 DNA: TGCGCCAGCAGCTCCCCCGGGGCACCCCACTCTGGAAACACCATATATTTT
CDR3 protein: CASSSPGAPHSGNTIYF

J gene: TRBJ1-2
V gene: TRBV7-8
clone size: NA
D gene: NA
CDR3 DNA: TGTGCCAGCAGCGGGGTTAACTATGGCTACACCTTC
CDR3 protein: CASSGVNYGYTF

J gene: TRBJ2-1
V gene: TRBV11-2
clone size: NA
D gene: TRBD1
CDR3 DNA: TGTGCCAGCAGCTTAGCCCCCCGACAGGGGCGATACAATGAGCAGTTCTTC
CDR3 protein: CASSLAPRQGRYNEQFF

J gene: TRBJ1-1
V gene: TRBV15
clone size: NA
D gene: NA
CDR3 DNA: TGTGCCACCAGCAGGACAGTCATGAACACTGAAGCTTTCTTT
CDR3 protein: CATSRTVMNTEAFF

J gene: TRBJ2-7
V gene: TRBV28
clone size: NA
D gene: NA
CDR3 DNA: TGTGCCAGCAGTTTAAGTCTCGAGCAGTACTTC
CDR3 protein: CASSLSLEQYF

J gene: TRBJ1-4
V gene: TRBV3-1/TRBV3-2
clone size: NA
D gene: NA
CDR3 DNA: TGTGCCAGCAGCCAAGGACAGGTACTGCAACTAGGTGAAAAACTGTTTTTT
CDR3 protein: CASSQGQVLQLGEKLFF

J gene: TRBJ1-2
V gene: TRBV4-2
clone size: NA
D gene: NA
CDR3 DNA: TGTGCCAGCAGCCAAGACCGGGCCGAAGGGGACTATGGCTACACCTTC
CDR3 protein: CASSQDRAEGDYGYTF

J gene: TRBJ1-1
V gene: TRBV9
clone size: NA
D gene: NA
CDR3 DNA: TGTGCCAGCAGCGTGAGACCCTTTGGGGACACTGAAGCTTTCTTT
CDR3 protein: CASSVRPFGDTEAFF

J gene: TRBJ2-2
V gene: TRBV5-5
clone size: NA
D gene: NA
CDR3 DNA: TGTGCCAGCAGCCGGTGGGGCGGGGAGCTGTTTTTT
CDR3 protein: CASSRWGGELFF

J gene: TRBJ1-3
V gene: TRBV13
clone size: NA
D gene: TRBD1
CDR3 DNA: TGTGCCAGCAGGGGACAGGGAGATTCTGGAAACACCATATATTTT
CDR3 protein: CASRGQGDSGNTIYF

J gene: TRBJ1-5
V gene: TRBV7-9
clone size: NA
D gene: TRBD1
CDR3 DNA: TGTGCCAGCAGCGCCGGGACAGGCGGTAACGATCAGCCCCAGCATTTT
CDR3 protein: CASSAGTGGNDQPQHF

J gene: TRBJ1-1
V gene: TRBV27
clone size: NA
D gene: TRBD1
CDR3 DNA: TGTGCCAGCAGTTCGCGGACAGGGGGTGGGAACACTGAAGCTTTCTTT
CDR3 protein: CASSSRTGGGNTEAFF

J gene: TRBJ1-5
V gene: TRBV7-2
clone size: NA
D gene: NA
CDR3 DNA: TGTGCCAGCCGCCTCGATCAGCCCCAGCATTTT
CDR3 protein: CASRLDQPQHF

J gene: TRBJ2-2
V gene: TRBV7-9
clone size: NA
D gene: NA
CDR3 DNA: TGTGCCAGCAGCTTGGAGGGGGCCCTGGGGACCGGGGAGCTGTTTTTT
CDR3 protein: CASSLEGALGTGELFF

J gene: TRBJ2-5
V gene: TRBV3-1/TRBV3-2
clone size: NA
D gene: TRBD2
CDR3 DNA: TGTGCCAGCAGCCTCCTCGGGGGGGGGAAAAAGACCCAGTACTTC
CDR3 protein: CASSLLGGGKKTQYF

J gene: TRBJ1-2
V gene: TRBV5-1
clone size: NA
D gene: TRBD1
CDR3 DNA: TGCGCCAGCAGCTCAGGGACAGGGACCCCCGGGTACTATGGCTACACCTTC
CDR3 protein: CASSSGTGTPGYYGYTF

J gene: TRBJ1-3
V gene: TRBV19
clone size: NA
D gene: NA
CDR3 DNA: TGTGCCAGTAGTATCGAGGGTTTATCGGGAAACACCATATATTTT
CDR3 protein: CASSIEGLSGNTIYF